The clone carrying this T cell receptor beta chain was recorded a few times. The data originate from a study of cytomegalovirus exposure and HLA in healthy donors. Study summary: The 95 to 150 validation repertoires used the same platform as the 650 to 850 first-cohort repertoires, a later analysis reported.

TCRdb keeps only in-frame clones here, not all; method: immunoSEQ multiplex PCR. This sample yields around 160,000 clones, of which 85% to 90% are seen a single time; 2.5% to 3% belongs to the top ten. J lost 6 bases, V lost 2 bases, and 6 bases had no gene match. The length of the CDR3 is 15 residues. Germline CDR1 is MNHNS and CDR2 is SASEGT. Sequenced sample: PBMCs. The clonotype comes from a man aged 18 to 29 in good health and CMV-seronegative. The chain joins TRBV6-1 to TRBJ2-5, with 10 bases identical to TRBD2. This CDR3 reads CASSELSGGAQTQYF. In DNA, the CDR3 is TGTGCCAGCAGTGAATTGAGCGGGGGGGCACAGACCCAGTACTTC.